The source of this T cell receptor beta chain is a study of blood T cell repertoires in COVID-19. Using immunoSEQ multiplex PCR, the repertoire was profiled, and TCRdb retains in-frame clones only, with some absent. In the table there are roughly 200,000 clones, approximately 80% of which are singletons. The CDR3 length is 13 residues. The V end was cut by 0 bases, the J end by 7 bases, with 6 bases between. Germline CDR1 reads LGHDT; CDR2 reads YNNKEL (reference sequence). The V call is TRBV3-1 (or the pseudogene TRBV3-2), the J call TRBJ2-2; D not resolved. The material sequenced was peripheral blood. This clonotype was obtained from a woman older than 75 with COVID-19, enrolled during active disease. CDR3 in DNA: TGTGCCAGCAGCCAAGATCTTATCGGGGAGCTGTTTTTT. Translating gives CASSQDLIGELFF.